Here is one TCR beta chain with its context. The antigen is not known. This entry belongs to a study of cytomegalovirus exposure and HLA in healthy donors. Vbeta (60) and Jbeta (13) primers were used in the PCR. The table came from immunoSEQ multiplex PCR; TCRdb's copy has only in-frame clones and leaves some out. The repertoire holds about 200,000 clones, with around 83% as singletons. Germline-derived CDR1 and CDR2 are MDHEN and SYDVKM. The CDR3 has 11 amino acids. The germline V and J ends were trimmed by 6 bases and 2 bases, with 5 bases remaining between them. Study results and limitations: Altogether, 150 to 200 TCR beta chains were recorded as cytomegalovirus-associated.

This TCR was recovered from a woman in her 40s in good health and CMV-seronegative. The chain is built from TRBV28 and TRBJ2-7; unclear D gene. The sample comprised PBMCs. CDR3 residues: CASSATYEQYF. Here the CDR3 DNA reads TGTGCCAGCAGCGCGACCTACGAGCAGTACTTC.